Listed here are 24 T cell receptor beta chains from one sample, sequenced in a study of identical twins. TCRdb re-called the 5' RACE reads with MiXCR, one entry per CDR3 protein. This table holds a few hundred thousand distinct CDR3 sequences, more than 13% found once. This sample was also put to use in a study of yellow fever vaccine responses in identical twins.

Sequenced material: CD4+ T cells sorted from blood. Every receptor here comes from a woman aged 18-30 years in good health.

This clonotype was recorded only once. This sequence joins TRBV11-2 and TRBJ2-7; D unresolved. The CDR3 is made up of 13 amino acids. Trimming took 6 bases from V and 4 from J, leaving 13 bases between them. The germline V gene has CDR1 SGHAT and CDR2 FQNNGV. The CDR3 spells CASSWSLGYEQYF. The CDR3 DNA reads TGTGCCAGCAGTTGGTCTCTCGGATACGAGCAGTACTTC.

This chain connects TRBV5-1 to TRBJ2-7; D might be TRBD1 (6 bases). The CDR3 is made up of 13 amino acids. Germline CDR1 and CDR2: SGHRS and YFSETQ. V lost 4 bases, J lost 6 bases, and 14 bases lay in between. The CDR3 DNA is TGCGCCAGCAGCACAGGACAGAGCTTCGAGCAGTACTTC. It is translated as CASSTGQSFEQYF. Combining the CDR3 with reference TRBV5-1 and TRBJ2-7 gives the whole variable domain KAGVTQTPRYLIKTRGQQVTLSCSPISGHRSVSWYQQTPGQGLQFLFEYFSETQRNKGNFPGRFSGRQFSNSRSEMNVSTLELGDSALYLCASSTGQSFEQYFGPGTRLTVT.

CDR3 in amino acids: CASSQGVAGSYEQYF. CDR3 nucleotide sequence: TGCGCCAGCAGCCAAGGGGTAGCGGGCTCCTACGAGCAGTACTTC. The chain has TRBV4-3 and TRBJ2-7, with 7 positions matching TRBD2. CDR1 is LGHNA and CDR2 is YSLEER in the germline V gene. V lost 1 base, J lost 0 bases, and 3 bases stayed unmatched. The CDR3 extends over 15 amino acids.

This clonotype was recorded at least ten times. The CDR3, as DNA: TGTGCCAGCAGGATGGGACAGTCGAACACCGGGGAGCTGTTTTTT. Its translation is CASRMGQSNTGELFF. J is TRBJ2-2 and V is TRBV12-3 or TRBV12-4, with 7 nucleotides matching TRBD1. With 6 bases clipped from V and 0 bases from J, the junction kept 4 bases outside the gene matches. This CDR3 comprises 15 residues.

The chain employs TRBV20-1 and TRBJ2-3; D uncertain. There are 10 residues in the CDR3. Trimming took off 7 bases at V and 0 bases at J, with 2 bases between the two ends. Germline CDR1 is DFQATT and CDR2 is SNEGSKA (reference sequence). CDR3: CSGSTDTQYF. For the CDR3, the DNA is TGCAGTGGAAGCACAGATACGCAGTATTTT.

The chain is built from TRBV10-3 and TRBJ2-7; the D is unclear. Germline CDR1 ENHRY, CDR2 SYGVKD. V was pared by 4 bases and J by 6 bases, with 13 bases between. This CDR3 region has 13 residues. Here the CDR3 reads CAISGTLGGEQYF. For the CDR3, the DNA is TGTGCCATCAGTGGGACCCTTGGTGGCGAGCAGTACTTC.

Only a few counts were recorded for this clonotype. The chain uses TRBV15 and TRBJ2-1, with D maybe TRBD1 (7 bases). The CDR3 contains 15 residues. The germline CDR1 and CDR2 sequences are LNHNV and YYDKDF (reference sequence). Trimming removed 3 bases at V and 9 bases at J, with 18 bases between. CDR3: CATSSDPGGIVEQFF. The CDR3 nucleotides are TGTGCCACCAGCAGTGACCCAGGGGGGATTGTTGAGCAGTTCTTC.

This chain uses TRBV2 with TRBJ2-7; D is ambiguous. The V and J ends lost 8 bases and 0 bases respectively, with 11 bases between them. CDR3 length: 13 amino acids. CDR1 and CDR2 from the germline V gene are SNHLY and FYNNEI. CDR3 amino acids: CASETPSSYEQYF. The DNA for the CDR3 is TGTGCCAGCGAAACCCCCAGCTCCTACGAGCAGTACTTC.

The genes are TRBV7-9 and TRBJ2-1; D may correspond to TRBD1 or TRBD2 (5 bases each). CDR1 SEHNR and CDR2 FQNEAQ come from the germline V gene (reference sequence). V was clipped by 4 bases and J by 5 bases, with 12 bases between them. The CDR3 sequence is 14 residues long. The CDR3 DNA reads as TGTGCCAGCAGCTCGGGGCGGAAAAACAATGAGCAGTTCTTC. Amino acid sequence: CASSSGRKNNEQFF.

In its sample, this clonotype was seen a few times. The rearrangement uses TRBV3-1 and TRBJ2-4; D is tentatively TRBD1 or TRBD2 (6 bases each). The ends were cut back, 3 bases at V and 1 base at J, with 10 bases in the middle. The CDR3 spans 15 residues. Germline CDR1 reads LGHDT; CDR2 reads YNNKEL (reference sequence). The CDR3 DNA reads as TGTGCCAGCAGCCAGCGGGACACGGCCAAAAACATTCAGTACTTC. Translating gives CASSQRDTAKNIQYF.

This clonotype was picked up a small number of times. The chain employs TRBV29-1 and TRBJ1-1; possibly TRBD1 for D (5 bases). Trimming left V 4 bases short and J 4 bases short, with 10 bases between. Germline V gives CDR1 SQVTM, CDR2 ANQGSEA. This CDR3 comprises 12 residues. The CDR3 DNA sequence: TGCAGCGTTGCGGGGCACACCACTGAAGCTTTCTTT. This codes for CSVAGHTTEAFF.

There are many counts of this clonotype. This rearrangement joins TRBV10-3 to TRBJ2-5, with D possibly matching TRBD1 (6 bases). V lost 0 bases and J lost 4, with 15 bases in between. The germline CDR1 and CDR2 sequences are ENHRY and SYGVKD. The CDR3 length is 16 residues. CDR3 nucleotide sequence: TGTGCCATCAGTGAGTCGTCAGGGGACAACCGAGAGACCCAGTACTTC. This encodes CAISESSGDNRETQYF.

This clonotype was counted a few times. The V call is TRBV28, the J call TRBJ1-4; D not resolved. The V and J ends lost 6 bases and 8 bases respectively, with 13 bases between them. Per germline, CDR1 MDHEN and CDR2 SYDVKM. CDR3 length: 13 residues. CDR3 loop: CASRLPEGEKLFF. The CDR3 region has the DNA TGTGCCAGCAGGTTACCTGAGGGAGAAAAACTGTTTTTT.

This clonotype came up a few times. This chain uses TRBV10-3 with TRBJ1-1; perhaps TRBD1 as D (6 bases). The germline CDR1 and CDR2 sequences are ENHRY and SYGVKD. V was pared by 4 bases and J by 0 bases, with 9 bases between. This CDR3 is 14 amino acids long. This chain's CDR3 is CAISADSLNTEAFF. The CDR3 nucleotides read TGTGCCATCAGTGCGGACAGTTTGAACACTGAAGCTTTCTTT.

This clonotype showed up many times. This chain uses TRBV10-3 with TRBJ2-5; possibly TRBD2 for D (5 bases). The CDR3 contains 13 residues. The germline V and J ends were trimmed by 9 bases and 2 bases, with 13 bases remaining between them. Germline-derived CDR1 and CDR2 are ENHRY and SYGVKD. Here the CDR3 reads CAITPGTQETQYF. CDR3 DNA sequence: TGTGCCATTACACCGGGAACTCAAGAGACCCAGTACTTC.

In its sample, this clonotype was seen a few times. V usage is TRBV7-8 and J usage is TRBJ1-4, with no clear D. CDR1 is SGHVS, CDR2 FQNEAQ, per germline. Trimming shortened V by 3 bases and J by 0 bases, and 8 bases separated the two germline ends. CDR3 size: 15 residues. The CDR3 sequence: CASSFVGATNEKLFF. CDR3 DNA sequence: TGTGCCAGCAGCTTCGTAGGTGCAACTAATGAAAAACTGTTTTTT. Combining the CDR3 with reference TRBV7-8 and TRBJ1-4 gives the whole variable domain GAGVSQSPRYKVAKRGQDVALRCDPISGHVSLFWYQQALGQGPEFLTYFQNEAQLDKSGLPSDRFFAERPEGSVSTLKIQRTQQEDSAVYLCASSFVGATNEKLFFGSGTQLSVL.

This clonotype occurred a few times. V and J are TRBV7-3 and TRBJ2-1; D might be TRBD2 (6 bases). The germline CDR1 and CDR2 sequences are SGHTA and FQGTGA. Trimming took off 4 bases at V and 5 bases at J, with 15 bases between the two ends. CDR3 length: 15 residues. CDR3 loop: CASSSRGKPNNEQFF. CDR3 coding DNA: TGTGCCAGCAGCTCGCGGGGCAAACCCAACAATGAGCAGTTCTTC.

This clonotype was seen ten or more times. The chain uses TRBV10-3 and TRBJ2-5; 9 nucleotides match TRBD1. Germline V CDR1 and CDR2: ENHRY, SYGVKD. J gave up 3 bases and V 4 bases, and 6 bases lay outside the gene matches. This CDR3 spans 15 amino acids. Written as DNA, the CDR3 is TGTGCCATCAGTGGAGGACAGGGGCTTGAAGAGACCCAGTACTTC. Translation gives CAISGGQGLEETQYF.

The V and J genes are TRBV25-1 and TRBJ2-1; 8 bases are a match to TRBD2. Germline V gene sequence: CDR1 MGHDK, CDR2 SYGVNS. This CDR3 contains 15 residues. V shed 6 bases and J 1 base; nucleotides not matched to a gene: 5. The CDR3 sequence: CASSVRGGSYNEQFF. DNA of the CDR3: TGTGCCAGCAGCGTACGGGGGGGATCCTACAATGAGCAGTTCTTC.

This clonotype was seen repeatedly, ten times or more. CDR3 residues: CATSRVDGPYEQYF. As DNA, the CDR3 is TGTGCCACCAGCAGAGTCGACGGCCCCTACGAGCAGTACTTC. J is TRBJ2-7 and V is TRBV15; D unclear. V lost 1 base and J lost 2, with 9 bases in between. The CDR3 runs to 14 residues. The germline CDR1 and CDR2 sequences are LNHNV and YYDKDF (reference sequence). The variable domain in full, completed from reference TRBV15 and TRBJ2-7, reads DAMVIQNPRYQVTQFGKPVTLSCSQTLNHNVMYWYQQKSSQAPKLLFHYYDKDFNNEADTPDNFQSRRPNTSFCFLDIRSPGLGDTAMYLCATSRVDGPYEQYFGPGTRLTVT.

The chain couples TRBV18 to TRBJ2-7; 9 positions agree with TRBD1. Unmatched junction bases numbered 9, after V lost 2 bases and J lost 4 bases. The CDR3 sequence is 16 residues long. CDR1 and CDR2 from the germline V gene are KGHSH and LQKENI. The CDR3 nucleotides read TGTGCCAGCTCACCAGAACAGGGGGCGCGCCTATACGAGCAGTACTTC. Translation: CASSPEQGARLYEQYF. Based on the CDR3 plus reference TRBV18 and TRBJ2-7, the full variable domain is NAGVMQNPRHLVRRRGQEARLRCSPMKGHSHVYWYRQLPEEGLKFMVYLQKENIIDESGMPKERFSAEFPKEGPSILRIQQVVRGDSAAYFCASSPEQGARLYEQYFGPGTRLTVT.

This clonotype has a handful of counts. CDR3 amino acids: CASSLDRRGVLQGETQYF. In DNA form, the CDR3 reads TGCGCCAGCAGCTTGGATAGGCGGGGGGTCTTACAGGGCGAGACCCAGTACTTC. The rearrangement joins TRBV5-1 to TRBJ2-5; 8 bases fit TRBD2. The junction had 15 bases not matched to a gene; V was cut back by 0 bases and J by 5 bases. Per the germline V gene, CDR1 is SGHRS and CDR2 is YFSETQ. The CDR3 consists of 18 residues.

This clonotype was detected a few times. Germline and junction disagree at one end, which may indicate a read error. The rearrangement links TRBV20-1 to TRBJ2-1, with 10 bases aligning to TRBD1. Germline assignment: CDR1 DFQATT and CDR2 SNEGSKA (reference sequence). This CDR3 is 12 amino acids long. DNA of the CDR3: TGCAGTGCTAGAGAGGAGACAGGGGGCTTACTCTTC. As protein: CSAREETGGLLF.

In its sample, this clonotype was seen many times. The chain combines TRBV6-6 with TRBJ2-7; no clear D. The CDR3 extends over 11 amino acids. Germline values: CDR1 MNHNY, CDR2 SVGAGI (reference sequence). V lost 8 bases and J lost 7, with 12 bases in between. The CDR3 loop reads CASSRSEEQYF. The DNA for the CDR3 is TGTGCCAGCTCCCGGTCCGAGGAGCAGTACTTC.